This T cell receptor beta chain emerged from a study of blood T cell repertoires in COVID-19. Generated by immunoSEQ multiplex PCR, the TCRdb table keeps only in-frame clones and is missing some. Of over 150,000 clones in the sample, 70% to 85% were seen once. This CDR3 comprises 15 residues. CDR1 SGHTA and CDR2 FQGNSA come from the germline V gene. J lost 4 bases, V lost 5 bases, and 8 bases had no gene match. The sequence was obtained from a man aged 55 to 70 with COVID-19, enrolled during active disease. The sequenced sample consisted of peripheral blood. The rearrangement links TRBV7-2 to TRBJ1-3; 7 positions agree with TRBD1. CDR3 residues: CASSKGQPRGNTIYF. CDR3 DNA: TGTGCCAGCAGCAAGGGACAGCCGCGGGGAAACACCATATATTTT.